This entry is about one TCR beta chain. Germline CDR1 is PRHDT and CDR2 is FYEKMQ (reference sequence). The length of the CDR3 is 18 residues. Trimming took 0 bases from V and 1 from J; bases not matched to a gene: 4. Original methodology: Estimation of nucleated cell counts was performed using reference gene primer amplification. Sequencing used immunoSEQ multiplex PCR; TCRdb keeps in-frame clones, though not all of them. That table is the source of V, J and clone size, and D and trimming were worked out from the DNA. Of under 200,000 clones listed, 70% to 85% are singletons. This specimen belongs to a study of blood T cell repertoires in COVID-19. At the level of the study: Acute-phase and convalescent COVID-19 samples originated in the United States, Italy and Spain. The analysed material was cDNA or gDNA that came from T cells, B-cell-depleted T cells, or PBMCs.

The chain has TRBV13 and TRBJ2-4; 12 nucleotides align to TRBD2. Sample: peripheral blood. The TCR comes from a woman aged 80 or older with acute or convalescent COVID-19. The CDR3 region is CASSLGLAGGLAKNIQYF. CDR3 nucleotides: TGTGCCAGCAGCTTAGGACTAGCGGGGGGATTGGCCAAAAACATTCAGTACTTC.